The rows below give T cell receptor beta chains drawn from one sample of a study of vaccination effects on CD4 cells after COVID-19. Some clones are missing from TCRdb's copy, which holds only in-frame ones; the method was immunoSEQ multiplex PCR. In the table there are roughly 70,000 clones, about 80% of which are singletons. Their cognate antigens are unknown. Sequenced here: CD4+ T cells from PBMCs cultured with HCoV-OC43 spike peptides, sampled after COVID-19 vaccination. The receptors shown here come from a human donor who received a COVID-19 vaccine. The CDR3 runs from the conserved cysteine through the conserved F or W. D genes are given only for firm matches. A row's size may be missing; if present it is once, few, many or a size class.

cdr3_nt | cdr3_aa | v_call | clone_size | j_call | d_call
TGTGCCAGCAGTAGTTCAGGGGGCGCTTGGACTGAAGCTTTCTTT | CASSSSGGAWTEAFF | TRBV27 | - | TRBJ1-1 | TRBD1
TGTGCCAGCAGCTTAGTTGCAGTGTCCTACAATGAGCAGTTCTTC | CASSLVAVSYNEQFF | TRBV7-6 | - | TRBJ2-1 | -
TGTGCCAGCAGCCTATTCAATCAGCCCCAGCATTTT | CASSLFNQPQHF | TRBV7-8 | few | TRBJ1-5 | -
TGTGCCAGCAGCTTAGTGTGGGGAACTGAAGCTTTCTTT | CASSLVWGTEAFF | TRBV11-2 | - | TRBJ1-1 | -
TGTGCCAGCAGCCGACAGAGGAACACTGAAGCTTTCTTT | CASSRQRNTEAFF | TRBV7-2 | - | TRBJ1-1 | -
TGTGCCAGCAGCCGAGGACAGGGCGAAAACATTCAGTACTTC | CASSRGQGENIQYF | TRBV5-4 | once | TRBJ2-4 | TRBD1
TGCGCCAGCAGCTTAGGGACACACAATGAAAAACTGTTTTTT | CASSLGTHNEKLFF | TRBV5-1 | - | TRBJ1-4 | -
TGTGCCAGTAGTATAGTTGCAGGGCCAGGCACTGAAGCTTTCTTT | CASSIVAGPGTEAFF | TRBV19 | - | TRBJ1-1 | -
TGCGCCAGCAGCTTGGGACAGTCCGGGGAGACCCAGTACTTC | CASSLGQSGETQYF | TRBV5-1 | once | TRBJ2-5 | -
TGCGCCAGCAGCCCCAGGTACCAAGAGACCCAGTACTTC | CASSPRYQETQYF | TRBV4-1 | - | TRBJ2-5 | -
TGCGCCAGCAGCACCGATAGCGGGGGAACGCAGTATTTT | CASSTDSGGTQYF | TRBV5-1 | - | TRBJ2-3 | TRBD2
TGTGCCAGCAGTTCCAGCGGGGCTCGGCGAGATACGCAGTATTTT | CASSSSGARRDTQYF | TRBV28 | - | TRBJ2-3 | TRBD2
TGTGCCAGCAGTTCCGGACAGGCGAAGGGAGATACGCAGTATTTT | CASSSGQAKGDTQYF | TRBV6-5 | once | TRBJ2-3 | TRBD1
TGCGCCAGCAGCGAACAGGGGTGGCAGCCCCAGCATTTT | CASSEQGWQPQHF | TRBV5-1 | few | TRBJ1-5 | TRBD1
TGTGCCACGGAAGAGGTCGGGGAGCTGTTTTTT | CATEEVGELFF | TRBV24-1 | few | TRBJ2-2 | -
TGTGCCAGCACCTATATTGGGACACAGAACACTGAAGCTTTCTTT | CASTYIGTQNTEAFF | TRBV7-9 | - | TRBJ1-1 | -
TGTGCCAGCAGTTATCCCAGGGTATCAGGTGGCACAGATACGCAGTATTTT | CASSYPRVSGGTDTQYF | TRBV6-2/TRBV6-3 | - | TRBJ2-3 | -
TGTGCCTGGAGGACGGGGGCCAACACTGAAGCTTTCTTT | CAWRTGANTEAFF | TRBV30 | - | TRBJ1-1 | -
TGTGCCAGCAGGAAGACAGCGGCCATCAAAAACATTCAGTACTTC | CASRKTAAIKNIQYF | TRBV6-5 | - | TRBJ2-4 | -
TGTGCCAGTAGTACCAAACCGGGACAGGGCAAAGCGGGGGCCAACGTCCTGACTTTC | CASSTKPGQGKAGANVLTF | TRBV19 | - | TRBJ2-6 | TRBD1
TGTGCCAGCAGTTACAACTACAATGAGCAGTTCTTC | CASSYNYNEQFF | TRBV6-2/TRBV6-3 | - | TRBJ2-1 | -
TGTGCCAGCAGGGACCGGACAGGGGTGAATGAAAAACTGTTTTTT | CASRDRTGVNEKLFF | TRBV2 | - | TRBJ1-4 | TRBD1
TGTGCCAGTAGTAGGAGAAGGGACGTAGTAAATGAGCAGTTCTTC | CASSRRRDVVNEQFF | TRBV19 | - | TRBJ2-1 | -
TGTGCCAGCAGCCATGACCAATTGGTCCGAAACACCATATATTTT | CASSHDQLVRNTIYF | TRBV5-5 | - | TRBJ1-3 | -
TGTGCCTGGAAAAGGGGCCCTTGGAACACCGGGGAGCTGTTTTTT | CAWKRGPWNTGELFF | TRBV30 | - | TRBJ2-2 | -
TGTGCCAGCAGTGAGAGACAGGGCTTTGGAAACACCATATATTTT | CASSERQGFGNTIYF | TRBV2 | - | TRBJ1-3 | TRBD1